This T cell receptor (beta chain) is from a study of technical replicates of blood from a handful of donors. This CDR3 is 13 amino acids long. Trimming pared 4 bases from V and 0 bases from J, leaving 7 bases between. Germline V gives CDR1 LGHNA, CDR2 YNFKEQ. Data came from immunoSEQ multiplex PCR; TCRdb stores just in-frame clones and leaves some out. The sample includes 85,000 to 100,000 clones, 85% to 95% of them seen just once. The source of this sequence is a human donor in good health. Material for sequencing was T cells isolated from PBMCs. The chain employs TRBV4-2 and TRBJ2-7; D is unresolved. The CDR3 DNA reads TGTGCCAGCAGCCTAAGTAGCTCCTACGAGCAGTACTTC. The encoded protein is CASSLSSSYEQYF.